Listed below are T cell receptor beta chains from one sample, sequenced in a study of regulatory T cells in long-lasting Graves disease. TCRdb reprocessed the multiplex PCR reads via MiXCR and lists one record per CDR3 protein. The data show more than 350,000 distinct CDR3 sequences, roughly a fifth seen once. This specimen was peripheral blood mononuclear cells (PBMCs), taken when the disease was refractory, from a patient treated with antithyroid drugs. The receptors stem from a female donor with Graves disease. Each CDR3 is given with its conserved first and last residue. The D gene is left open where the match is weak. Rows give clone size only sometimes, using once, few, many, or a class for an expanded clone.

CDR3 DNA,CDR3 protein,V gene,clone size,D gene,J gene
TGTGCCAGCAGTTTCCCAGCGGGAAGGGGGCAGTTCTTC,CASSFPAGRGQFF,TRBV28,NA,TRBD2,TRBJ2-1
TGTGCCAGCAGTTACTCGTCGAGCGGGAGCTACGAGCAGTACTTC,CASSYSSSGSYEQYF,TRBV6-5,many,TRBD2,TRBJ2-7
TGTGCCAGCAGTGAATATCCTAGCGGAGCCTCCTACGAGCAGTACTTC,CASSEYPSGASYEQYF,TRBV6-1,many,TRBD2,TRBJ2-7
TGCAGCGTGGACAGGGCTCTAACAGATACGCAGTATTTT,CSVDRALTDTQYF,TRBV29-1,NA,TRBD1,TRBJ2-3
TGTGCCAGCAGCATAGGACTAGCGGGAGGGCTAATGGAGACCCAGTACTTC,CASSIGLAGGLMETQYF,TRBV5-4,NA,TRBD2,TRBJ2-5
TGTGCCAGCAGTCCATCGGGACAGGCATCATACAATGAGCAGTTCTTC,CASSPSGQASYNEQFF,TRBV28,NA,TRBD1,TRBJ2-1
TGTGCCAGCAGCGTAGGGGTTGGGGGGTACAATGAGCAGTTCTTC,CASSVGVGGYNEQFF,TRBV9,NA,NA,TRBJ2-1
TGTGCCAGCAGTTTTGCGACTAGCGGCACAGATACGCAGTATTTT,CASSFATSGTDTQYF,TRBV12-3/TRBV12-4,NA,TRBD2,TRBJ2-3
TGTGCCAGCAGCCCCTCAGAGGCTAGCGGTATCACCTACGAGCAGTACTTC,CASSPSEASGITYEQYF,TRBV11-2,many,TRBD2,TRBJ2-7
TGTGCCAGCAGCCCGACTAGTCCGAATGAGCAGTTCTTC,CASSPTSPNEQFF,TRBV28,NA,NA,TRBJ2-1
TGCAGTGCTAGAGCCGGGACAGGATACACCGGGGAGCTGTTTTTT,CSARAGTGYTGELFF,TRBV20-1,NA,TRBD1,TRBJ2-2
TGTGCCATCAGTCCGGGACTTGGAGGGGCCTGGGAGCAGTACTTC,CAISPGLGGAWEQYF,TRBV10-3,NA,NA,TRBJ2-7
TGTGCCAGCGCACAGGGAGCCGACTACGAGCAGTACTTC,CASAQGADYEQYF,TRBV13,NA,NA,TRBJ2-7
TGTGCCAGCAGTTTATGGCCAGGGGCGACCTACGAGCAGTACTTC,CASSLWPGATYEQYF,TRBV27,NA,NA,TRBJ2-7
TGCAGCGTTGCGGGACAGGGAAGCACAGATACGCAGTATTTT,CSVAGQGSTDTQYF,TRBV29-1,NA,TRBD1,TRBJ2-3
TGTGCCAGCAGTGAAACTGCGGGAGTGGCCTACAATGAGCAGTTCTTC,CASSETAGVAYNEQFF,TRBV28,NA,TRBD2,TRBJ2-1
TGTGCCAGCAGCCCAGATGAGGTCGGGGAGCTGTTTTTT,CASSPDEVGELFF,TRBV9,many,NA,TRBJ2-2
TGCGCCAGCAGCCCCCGCCCGGGACAGGGGCGGGGCGAGCAGTACTTC,CASSPRPGQGRGEQYF,TRBV13,NA,TRBD1,TRBJ2-7
TGCGCCAGCAGCCAAGGCCGACGGGAAGAGACCCAGTACTTC,CASSQGRREETQYF,TRBV4-1,NA,NA,TRBJ2-5
TGTGCCAGCAGCTTAAACGGGGTCTCCTACGAGCAGTACTTC,CASSLNGVSYEQYF,TRBV5-5,NA,NA,TRBJ2-7
TGTGCCAGCAGCGCCGACAGTCTAGCCAAAAACATTCAGTACTTC,CASSADSLAKNIQYF,TRBV7-3,NA,NA,TRBJ2-4
TGTGCCAGCAGCGTAGGGGGGAGAGAGACCCAGTACTTC,CASSVGGRETQYF,TRBV9,NA,NA,TRBJ2-5
TGTGCCAGCAGCCAAGGGGGCATCTCTGGAAACACCATATATTTT,CASSQGGISGNTIYF,TRBV14,NA,NA,TRBJ1-3
TGCAGTGCAACCCCCGGGACTAGCGGGATTTCCGTCTCGCCCTACGAGCAGTACTTC,CSATPGTSGISVSPYEQYF,TRBV20-1,NA,TRBD2,TRBJ2-7
TGCAGTGCTAGGGAAGACAGGGCCAGTCGGGAGACCCAGTACTTC,CSAREDRASRETQYF,TRBV20-1,many,TRBD1,TRBJ2-5
TGTGCCAGCAGAAGAGGGGGCGACGAAAAACTGTTTTTT,CASRRGGDEKLFF,TRBV6-1,NA,TRBD1,TRBJ1-4